This T cell receptor (beta chain) was documented in a study of T cell responses to AZD1222 COVID-19 vaccine. Only in-frame clones appear in the TCRdb table, and some are missing; sequencing was by immunoSEQ multiplex PCR. This sample yields about 190,000 clones, of which 80% to 90% are seen a single time; around 2.9% belongs to the top ten. This CDR3 has 15 amino acids. The V end lost 5 bases, the J end lost 4 bases, and 15 bases lay between the germline ends. In germline, CDR1 is SEHNR, CDR2 FQNEAQ (reference sequence). The source of this sequence is an adult in good health. The rearrangement uses TRBV7-9 and TRBJ1-5; D not certain. Sequencing used peripheral blood, obtained on day 0 of MenACWY control vaccination. CDR3 in DNA: TGTGCCAGCAGCCCTAGTACCCCGAAGAATCAGCCCCAGCATTTT. It encodes CASSPSTPKNQPQHF.